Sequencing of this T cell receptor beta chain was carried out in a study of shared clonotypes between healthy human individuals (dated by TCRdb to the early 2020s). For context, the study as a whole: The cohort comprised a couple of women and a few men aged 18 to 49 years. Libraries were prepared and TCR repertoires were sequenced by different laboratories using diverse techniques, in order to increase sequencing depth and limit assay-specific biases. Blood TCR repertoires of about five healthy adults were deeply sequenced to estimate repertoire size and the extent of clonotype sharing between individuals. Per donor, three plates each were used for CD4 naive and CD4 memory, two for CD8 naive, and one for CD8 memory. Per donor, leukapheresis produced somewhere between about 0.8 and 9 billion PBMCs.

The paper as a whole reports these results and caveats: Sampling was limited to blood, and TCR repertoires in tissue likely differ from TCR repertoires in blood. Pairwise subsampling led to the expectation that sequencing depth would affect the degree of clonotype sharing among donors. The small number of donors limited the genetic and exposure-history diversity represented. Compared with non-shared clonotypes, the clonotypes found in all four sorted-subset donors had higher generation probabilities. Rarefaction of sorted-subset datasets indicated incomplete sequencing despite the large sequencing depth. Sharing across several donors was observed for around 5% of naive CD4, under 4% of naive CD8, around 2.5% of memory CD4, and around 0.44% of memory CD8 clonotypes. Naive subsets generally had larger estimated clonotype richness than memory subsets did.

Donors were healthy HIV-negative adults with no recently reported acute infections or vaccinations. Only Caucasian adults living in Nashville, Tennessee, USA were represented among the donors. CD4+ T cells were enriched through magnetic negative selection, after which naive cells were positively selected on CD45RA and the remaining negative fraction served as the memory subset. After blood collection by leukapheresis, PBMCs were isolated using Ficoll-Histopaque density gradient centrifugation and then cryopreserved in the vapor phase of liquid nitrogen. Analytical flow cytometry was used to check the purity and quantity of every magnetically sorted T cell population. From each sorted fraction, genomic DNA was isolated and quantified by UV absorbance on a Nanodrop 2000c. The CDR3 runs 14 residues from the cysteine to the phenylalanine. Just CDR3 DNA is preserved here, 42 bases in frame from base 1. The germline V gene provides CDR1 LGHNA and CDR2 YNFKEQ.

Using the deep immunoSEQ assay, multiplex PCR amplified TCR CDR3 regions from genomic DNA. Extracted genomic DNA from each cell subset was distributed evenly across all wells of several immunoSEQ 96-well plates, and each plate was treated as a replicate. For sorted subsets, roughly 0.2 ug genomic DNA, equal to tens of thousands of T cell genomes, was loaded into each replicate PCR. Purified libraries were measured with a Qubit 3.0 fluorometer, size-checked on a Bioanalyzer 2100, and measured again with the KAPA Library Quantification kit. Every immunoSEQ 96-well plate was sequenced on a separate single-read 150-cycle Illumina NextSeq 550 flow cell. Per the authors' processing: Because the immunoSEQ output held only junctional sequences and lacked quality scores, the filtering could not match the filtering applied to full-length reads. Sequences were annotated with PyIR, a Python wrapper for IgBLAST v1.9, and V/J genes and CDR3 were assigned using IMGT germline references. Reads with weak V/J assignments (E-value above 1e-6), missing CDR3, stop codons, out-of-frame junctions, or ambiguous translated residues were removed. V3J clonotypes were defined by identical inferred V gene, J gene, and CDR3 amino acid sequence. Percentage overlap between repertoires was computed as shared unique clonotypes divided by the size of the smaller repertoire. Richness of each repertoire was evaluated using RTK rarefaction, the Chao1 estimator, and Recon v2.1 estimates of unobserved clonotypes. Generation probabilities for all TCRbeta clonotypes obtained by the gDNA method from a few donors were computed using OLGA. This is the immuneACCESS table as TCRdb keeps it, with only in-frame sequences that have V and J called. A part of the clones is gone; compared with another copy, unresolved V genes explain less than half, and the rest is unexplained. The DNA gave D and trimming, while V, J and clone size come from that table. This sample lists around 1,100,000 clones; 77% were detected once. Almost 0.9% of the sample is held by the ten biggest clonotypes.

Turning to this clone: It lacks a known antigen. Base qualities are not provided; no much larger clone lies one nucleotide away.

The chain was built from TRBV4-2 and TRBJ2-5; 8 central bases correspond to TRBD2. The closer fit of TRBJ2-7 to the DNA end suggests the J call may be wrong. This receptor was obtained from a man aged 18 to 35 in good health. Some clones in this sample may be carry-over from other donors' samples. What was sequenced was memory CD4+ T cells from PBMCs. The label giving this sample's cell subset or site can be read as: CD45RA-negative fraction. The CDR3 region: CASSQAGGRVEQYF. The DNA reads TGTGCCAGCAGCCAGGCGGGAGGTCGGGTCGAGCAGTACTTC.